These T cell receptor beta chains were read from a single sample in a study of T cells after yellow fever vaccination. From the 5' RACE reads, TCRdb called clonotypes with MiXCR, one entry per CDR3 protein. This sample has 200,000 to 250,000 distinct CDR3 sequences; 6.9% occur once, and the top ten carry about 0.85%. The input for sequencing was CD4+ T cells sorted from PBMCs, taken 15 days after the yellow fever booster vaccination. Every receptor here comes from a man aged 25 to 45 who received the YFV17D yellow fever vaccine. Each CDR3 is given with its conserved first and last residue. The order of the fields is D gene, V gene, clone size, J gene, CDR3 protein, CDR3 DNA. D genes are given only for firm matches. Only some rows state a clone size, as once, few, many or a class for expanded clones.

TRBD1	TRBV6-1	few	TRBJ2-7	CATAPGTAYYEQYF	TGTGCCACCGCCCCTGGGACAGCCTACTACGAGCAGTACTTC
.	TRBV9	few	TRBJ2-1	CASSRQGGGYNEQFF	TGTGCCAGCAGCAGACAGGGAGGGGGGTACAATGAGCAGTTCTTC
TRBD2	TRBV20-1	few	TRBJ2-1	CSAGQAGSYNNEQFF	TGCAGTGCCGGACAAGCGGGATCTTACAACAATGAGCAGTTCTTC
.	TRBV12-3/TRBV12-4	many	TRBJ1-2	CASSLSGNYGYTF	TGTGCCAGCAGTTTAAGTGGGAACTATGGCTACACCTTC
.	TRBV18	.	TRBJ2-1	CASSPGLARYNEQFF	TGTGCCAGCTCACCAGGACTGGCGAGGTACAATGAGCAGTTCTTC
.	TRBV12-3/TRBV12-4	many	TRBJ1-1	CASSSRVNILVEAFF	TGTGCCAGCAGTTCCAGAGTCAATATATTAGTGGAAGCTTTCTTT
.	TRBV28	.	TRBJ2-3	CASSYGGTDTQYF	TGTGCCAGCAGTTATGGGGGAACAGATACGCAGTATTTT
.	TRBV11-2	many	TRBJ2-5	CASSFRLSGLQETQYF	TGTGCCAGCAGCTTCCGTCTTAGCGGTCTCCAAGAGACCCAGTACTTC
TRBD2	TRBV6-4	few	TRBJ2-1	CASSATSGRGNEQFF	TGTGCCAGCAGCGCGACTAGCGGGAGAGGTAATGAGCAGTTCTTC
TRBD1	TRBV30	many	TRBJ2-7	CAWSRDRGQWQYF	TGTGCCTGGAGCCGGGACAGGGGGCAATGGCAGTACTTC
.	TRBV4-3	.	TRBJ2-7	CASSLDSHSYEQYF	TGCGCCAGCAGCCTGGACAGCCACTCCTACGAGCAGTACTTC
.	TRBV5-6	.	TRBJ2-3	CAISRGRRGDTQYF	TGTGCCATCAGCCGCGGGCGGAGGGGGGATACGCAGTATTTT
.	TRBV20-1	many	TRBJ1-1	CSARPLGTEAFF	TGCAGTGCTAGACCGCTGGGCACTGAAGCTTTCTTT
.	TRBV29-1	.	TRBJ2-1	CSVERVGSYNEQFF	TGCAGCGTTGAGCGGGTAGGGTCCTACAATGAGCAGTTCTTC
.	TRBV28	.	TRBJ2-7	CASSLPGQISYEQYF	TGTGCCAGCAGCCTTCCCGGACAGATCTCCTACGAGCAGTACTTC
.	TRBV11-2	many	TRBJ2-1	CASSLQSVPLLTF	TGTGCCAGCAGCTTACAGAGCGTACCTCTTCTCACGTTC
.	TRBV14	.	TRBJ2-1	CASSQDIGNEQFF	TGTGCCAGCAGCCAAGATATCGGGAATGAGCAGTTCTTC
.	TRBV24-1	.	TRBJ2-5	CATSDSRAETQYF	TGTGCCACCAGTGATTCCAGGGCGGAGACCCAGTACTTC
.	TRBV21-1	.	TRBJ2-7	CASSMPGLAGHEQYF	TGTGCCAGCAGCATGCCCGGACTAGCGGGCCACGAGCAGTACTTC
TRBD2	TRBV19	few	TRBJ2-1	CASSSSGTRGSYNEQFF	TGTGCCAGTAGTAGCTCCGGGACTAGGGGCTCCTACAATGAGCAGTTCTTC
.	TRBV12-3/TRBV12-4	.	TRBJ2-7	CASSFRTGNHEQYF	TGTGCCAGCAGTTTCCGTACAGGGAACCACGAGCAGTACTTC
TRBD1	TRBV5-1	many	TRBJ1-1	CASSLTGGTPEAFF	TGCGCCAGCAGCTTGACAGGGGGTACTCCTGAAGCTTTCTTT
.	TRBV18	few	TRBJ2-7	CASSPPEGYYEQYF	TGTGCCAGCTCACCACCGGAGGGGTACTACGAGCAGTACTTC
.	TRBV12-3/TRBV12-4	many	TRBJ2-5	CASSLALSQETQYF	TGTGCCAGCAGTTTAGCCCTTAGCCAAGAGACCCAGTACTTC
.	TRBV20-1	few	TRBJ2-7	CSALAQTGSYEQYF	TGCAGTGCCCTCGCCCAGACAGGCTCCTACGAGCAGTACTTC
TRBD2	TRBV12-3/TRBV12-4	.	TRBJ2-1	CASSGTSGKEFF	TGTGCCAGCAGTGGGACGAGCGGGAAAGAGTTCTTC
.	TRBV28	.	TRBJ2-5	CASIATFGRIQETQYF	TGTGCCAGCATCGCCACTTTCGGGCGGATACAAGAGACCCAGTACTTC
.	TRBV19	.	TRBJ1-5	CASSMGQSNQPQHF	TGTGCCAGTAGTATGGGCCAGAGCAATCAGCCCCAGCATTTT
TRBD1	TRBV20-1	few	TRBJ2-3	CRAKGQGGPDTQYF	TGCAGGGCTAAGGGACAGGGTGGCCCAGATACGCAGTATTTT
.	TRBV20-1	many	TRBJ1-1	CSALVGTLNTEAFF	TGCAGTGCCTTAGTAGGGACTCTGAACACTGAAGCTTTCTTT
TRBD2	TRBV7-7	few	TRBJ2-1	CASSHSSGRNIEQFF	TGTGCCAGCAGCCACTCTAGCGGGAGGAATATTGAGCAGTTCTTC
TRBD2	TRBV18	few	TRBJ2-7	CASWSGTTEVYEQYF	TGTGCCAGCTGGTCCGGGACTACCGAGGTCTACGAGCAGTACTTC
.	TRBV20-1	.	TRBJ2-7	CSARDRDREHRYEQYF	TGCAGTGCTAGAGATCGAGATAGGGAGCACCGCTACGAGCAGTACTTC